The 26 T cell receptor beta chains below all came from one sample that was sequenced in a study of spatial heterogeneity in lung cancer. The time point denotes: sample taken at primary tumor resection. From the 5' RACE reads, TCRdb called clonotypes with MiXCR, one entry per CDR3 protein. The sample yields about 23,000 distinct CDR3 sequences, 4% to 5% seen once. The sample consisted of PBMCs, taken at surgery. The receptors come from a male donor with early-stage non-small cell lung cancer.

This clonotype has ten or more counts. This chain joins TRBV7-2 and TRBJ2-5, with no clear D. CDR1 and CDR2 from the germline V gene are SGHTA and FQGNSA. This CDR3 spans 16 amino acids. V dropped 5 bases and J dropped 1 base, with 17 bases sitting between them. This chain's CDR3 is CASSPRAIRSQETQYF. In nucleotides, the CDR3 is TGTGCCAGCAGCCCCAGAGCTATCAGGAGCCAAGAGACCCAGTACTTC.

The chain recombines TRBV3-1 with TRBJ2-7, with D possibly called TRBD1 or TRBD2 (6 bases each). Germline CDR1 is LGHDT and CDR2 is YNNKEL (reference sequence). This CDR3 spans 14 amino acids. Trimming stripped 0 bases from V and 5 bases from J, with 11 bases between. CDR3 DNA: TGTGCCAGCAGCCAAGATTGGGGGGCTCACGAGCAGTACTTC. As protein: CASSQDWGAHEQYF.

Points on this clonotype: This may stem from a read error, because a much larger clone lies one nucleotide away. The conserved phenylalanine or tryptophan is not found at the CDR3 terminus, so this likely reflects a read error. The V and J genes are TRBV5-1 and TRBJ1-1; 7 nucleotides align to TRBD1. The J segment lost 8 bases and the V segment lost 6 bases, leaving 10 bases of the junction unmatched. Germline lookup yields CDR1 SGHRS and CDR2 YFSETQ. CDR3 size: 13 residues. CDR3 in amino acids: CASTGTERGEAFL. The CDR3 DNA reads TGCGCCAGCACCGGGACAGAAAGGGGGGAAGCTTTCCTT.

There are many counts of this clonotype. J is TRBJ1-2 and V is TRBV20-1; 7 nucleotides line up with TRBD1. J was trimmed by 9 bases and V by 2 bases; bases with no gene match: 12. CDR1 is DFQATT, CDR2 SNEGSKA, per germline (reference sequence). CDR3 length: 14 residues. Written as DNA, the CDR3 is TGCAGTGCTAGATCTTCGACAGGGCCTTCGAGCTACACCTTC. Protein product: CSARSSTGPSSYTF.

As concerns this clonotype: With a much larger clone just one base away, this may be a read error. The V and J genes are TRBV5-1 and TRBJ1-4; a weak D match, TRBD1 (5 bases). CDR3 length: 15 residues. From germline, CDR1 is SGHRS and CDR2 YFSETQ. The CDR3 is CVSSGTGFLNEKLFF. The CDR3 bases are TGCGTCAGCAGCGGAACAGGTTTTCTTAATGAAAAACTGTTTTTT. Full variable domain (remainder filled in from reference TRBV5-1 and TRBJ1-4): KAGVTQTPRYLIKTRGQQVTLSCSPISGHRSVSWYQQTPGQGLQFLFEYFSETQRNKGNFPGRFSGRQFSNSRSEMNVSTLELGDSALYLCVSSGTGFLNEKLFFGSGTQLSVL.

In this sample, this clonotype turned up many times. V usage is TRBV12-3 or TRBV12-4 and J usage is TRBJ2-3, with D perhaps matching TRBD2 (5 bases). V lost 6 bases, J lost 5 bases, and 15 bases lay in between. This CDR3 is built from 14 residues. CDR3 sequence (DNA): TGTGCCAGCAGCTCGGCTAGCCCTAAAGATACGCAGTATTTT. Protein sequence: CASSSASPKDTQYF.

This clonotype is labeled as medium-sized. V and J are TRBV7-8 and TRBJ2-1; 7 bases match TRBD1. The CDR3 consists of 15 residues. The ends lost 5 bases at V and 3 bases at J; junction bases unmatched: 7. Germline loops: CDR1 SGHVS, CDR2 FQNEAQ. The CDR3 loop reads CASSRPGQIYNEQFF. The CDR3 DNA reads TGTGCCAGCAGCCGTCCGGGACAGATCTACAATGAGCAGTTCTTC.

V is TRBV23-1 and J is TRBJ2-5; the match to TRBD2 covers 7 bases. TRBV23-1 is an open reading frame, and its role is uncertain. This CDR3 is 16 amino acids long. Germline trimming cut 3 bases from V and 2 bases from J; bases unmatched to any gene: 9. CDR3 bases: TGCGCCAGCAGTCAGAAGCGGGACTTACCACAAGAGACCCAGTACTTC. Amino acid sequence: CASSQKRDLPQETQYF.

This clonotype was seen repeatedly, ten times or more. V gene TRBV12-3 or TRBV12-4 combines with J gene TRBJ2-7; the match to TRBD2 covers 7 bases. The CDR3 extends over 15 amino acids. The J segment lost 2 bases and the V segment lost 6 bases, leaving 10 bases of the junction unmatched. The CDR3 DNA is TGTGCCAGCAGACAAAGCGGGGTACTTGCCTACGAGCAGTACTTC. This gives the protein CASRQSGVLAYEQYF.

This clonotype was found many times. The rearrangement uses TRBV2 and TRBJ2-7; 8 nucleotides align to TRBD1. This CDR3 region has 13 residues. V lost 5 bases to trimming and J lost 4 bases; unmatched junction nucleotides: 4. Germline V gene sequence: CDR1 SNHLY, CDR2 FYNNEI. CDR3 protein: CASSRQGKYEQYF. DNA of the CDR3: TGTGCCAGCAGTCGACAGGGGAAGTACGAGCAGTACTTC.

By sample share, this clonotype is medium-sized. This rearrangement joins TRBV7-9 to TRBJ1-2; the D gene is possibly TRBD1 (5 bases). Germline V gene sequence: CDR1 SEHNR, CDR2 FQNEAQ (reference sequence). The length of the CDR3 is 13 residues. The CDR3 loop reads CAKQPVGGYGYTF. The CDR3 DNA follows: TGTGCTAAGCAGCCGGTCGGGGGGTATGGCTACACCTTC.

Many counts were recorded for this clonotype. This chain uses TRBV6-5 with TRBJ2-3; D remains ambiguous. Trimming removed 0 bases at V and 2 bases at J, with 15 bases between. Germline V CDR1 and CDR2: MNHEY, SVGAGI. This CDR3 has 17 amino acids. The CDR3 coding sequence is TGTGCCAGCAGTTACTCAGTACTGGTGTCTACCACAGATACGCAGTATTTT. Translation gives CASSYSVLVSTTDTQYF.

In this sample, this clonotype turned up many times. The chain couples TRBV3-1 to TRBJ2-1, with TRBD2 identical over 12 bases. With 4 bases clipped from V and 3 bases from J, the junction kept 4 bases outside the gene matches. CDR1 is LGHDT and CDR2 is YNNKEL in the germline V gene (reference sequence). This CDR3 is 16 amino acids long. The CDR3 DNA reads TGTGCCAGCAGCCGACGGACTAGCGGGAACTACAATGAGCAGTTCTTC. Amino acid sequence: CASSRRTSGNYNEQFF.

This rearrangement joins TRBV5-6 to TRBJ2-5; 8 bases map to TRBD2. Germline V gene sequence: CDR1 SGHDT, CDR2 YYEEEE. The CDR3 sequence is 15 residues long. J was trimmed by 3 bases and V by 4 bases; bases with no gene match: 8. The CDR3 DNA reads TGTGCCAGCAGCGCCGGGACTAGGGGGGAAGAGACCCAGTACTTC. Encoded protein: CASSAGTRGEETQYF.

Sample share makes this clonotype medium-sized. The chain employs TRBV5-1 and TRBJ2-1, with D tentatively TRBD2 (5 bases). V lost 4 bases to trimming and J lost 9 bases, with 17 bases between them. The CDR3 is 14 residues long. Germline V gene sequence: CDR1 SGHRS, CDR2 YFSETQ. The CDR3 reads CASSLSGTAGEQFF. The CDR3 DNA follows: TGCGCCAGCAGCCTAAGCGGAACGGCGGGTGAGCAGTTCTTC.

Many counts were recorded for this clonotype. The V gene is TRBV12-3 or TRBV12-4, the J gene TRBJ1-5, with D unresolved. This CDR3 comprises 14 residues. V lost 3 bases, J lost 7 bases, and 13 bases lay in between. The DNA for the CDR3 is TGTGCCAGCAGTTTGGCCGTGGTGGGCCAGCCCCAGCATTTT. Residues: CASSLAVVGQPQHF.

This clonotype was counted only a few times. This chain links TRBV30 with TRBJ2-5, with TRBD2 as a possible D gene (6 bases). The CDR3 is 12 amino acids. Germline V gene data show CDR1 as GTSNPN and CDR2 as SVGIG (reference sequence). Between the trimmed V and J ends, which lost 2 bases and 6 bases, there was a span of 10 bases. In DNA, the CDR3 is TGTGCCTGGAGTATCGGGGGACAGACCCAGTACTTC. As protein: CAWSIGGQTQYF.

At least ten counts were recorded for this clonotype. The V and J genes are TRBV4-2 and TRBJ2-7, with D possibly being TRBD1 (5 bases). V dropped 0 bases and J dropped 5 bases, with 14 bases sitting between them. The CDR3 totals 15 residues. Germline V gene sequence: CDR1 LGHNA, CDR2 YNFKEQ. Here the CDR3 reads CASSQERAGNHEQYF. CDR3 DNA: TGTGCCAGCAGCCAAGAAAGGGCAGGGAATCACGAGCAGTACTTC.

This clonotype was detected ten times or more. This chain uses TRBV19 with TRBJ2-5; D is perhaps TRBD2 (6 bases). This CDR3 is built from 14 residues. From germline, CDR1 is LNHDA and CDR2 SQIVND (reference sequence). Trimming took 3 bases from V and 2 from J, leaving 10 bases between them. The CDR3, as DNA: TGTGCCAGTAGTATGGTAGCGGCTCAAGAGACCCAGTACTTC. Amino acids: CASSMVAAQETQYF.

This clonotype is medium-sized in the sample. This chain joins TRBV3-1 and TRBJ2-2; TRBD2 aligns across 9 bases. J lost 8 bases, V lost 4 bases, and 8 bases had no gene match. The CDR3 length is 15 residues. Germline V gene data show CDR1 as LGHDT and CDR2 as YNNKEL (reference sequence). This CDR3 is CASSPYRTSAGELFF. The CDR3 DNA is TGTGCCAGCAGCCCCTACCGGACTAGCGCAGGGGAGCTGTTTTTT.

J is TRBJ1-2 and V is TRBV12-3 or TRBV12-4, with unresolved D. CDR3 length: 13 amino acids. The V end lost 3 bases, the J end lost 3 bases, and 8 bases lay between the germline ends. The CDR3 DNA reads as TGTGCCAGCAGTTTTCACAGAGACTATGGCTACACCTTC. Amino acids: CASSFHRDYGYTF.

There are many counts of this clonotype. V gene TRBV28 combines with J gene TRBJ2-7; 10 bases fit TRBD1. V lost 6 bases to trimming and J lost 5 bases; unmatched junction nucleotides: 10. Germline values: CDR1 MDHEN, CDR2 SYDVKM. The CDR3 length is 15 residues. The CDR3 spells CASSRGGTGAHEQYF. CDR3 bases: TGTGCCAGCAGCCGAGGTGGGACAGGGGCCCACGAGCAGTACTTC.

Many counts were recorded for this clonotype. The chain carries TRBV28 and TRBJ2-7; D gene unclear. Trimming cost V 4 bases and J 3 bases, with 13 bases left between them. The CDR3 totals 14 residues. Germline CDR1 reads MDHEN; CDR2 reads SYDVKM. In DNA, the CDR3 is TGTGCCAGCAGTTCTAAAGGACCAAGCTACGAGCAGTACTTC. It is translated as CASSSKGPSYEQYF.

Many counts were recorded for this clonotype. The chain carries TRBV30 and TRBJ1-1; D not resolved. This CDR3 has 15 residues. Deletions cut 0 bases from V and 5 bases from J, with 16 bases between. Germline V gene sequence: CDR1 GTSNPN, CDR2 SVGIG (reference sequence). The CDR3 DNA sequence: TGTGCCTGGAGTGTCCAGGTGGCATGGGATACTGAAGCTTTCTTT. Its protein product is CAWSVQVAWDTEAFF.

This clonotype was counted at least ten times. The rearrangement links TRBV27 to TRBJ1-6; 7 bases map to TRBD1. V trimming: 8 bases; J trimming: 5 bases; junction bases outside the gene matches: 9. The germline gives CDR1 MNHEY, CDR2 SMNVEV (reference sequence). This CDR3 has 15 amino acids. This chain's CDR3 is CASQLQGPNNSPLHF. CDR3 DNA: TGTGCCAGCCAACTACAGGGGCCCAATAATTCACCCCTCCACTTT.

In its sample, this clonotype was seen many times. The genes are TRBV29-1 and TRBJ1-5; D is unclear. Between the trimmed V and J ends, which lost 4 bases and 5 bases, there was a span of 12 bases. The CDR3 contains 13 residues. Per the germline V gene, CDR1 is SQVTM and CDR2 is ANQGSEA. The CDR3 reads CSVGVGIDQPQHF. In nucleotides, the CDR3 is TGCAGCGTTGGGGTAGGGATCGATCAGCCCCAGCATTTT.